This entry describes one T cell receptor beta chain. What it binds is not known. Trimming cost V 1 base and J 8 bases; bases outside gene matches: 4. The CDR3 extends over 14 amino acids. Germline lookup yields CDR1 MNHNS and CDR2 SASEGT. The source of the sample is a study of shared clonotypes between healthy human individuals. All of the donors resided in Nashville, Tennessee, and each was a Caucasian adult. Whole-study findings and limits: Deeper or shallower sequencing was expected to change how clonotypes are shared among donors.

Evenly divided among several immunoSEQ plates was the genomic DNA of each subset. In the study's own analysis: Filtering differed, since immunoSEQ gave only junction sequences and no quality scores. Only in-frame clones appear in the TCRdb table, and some are missing; sequencing was by immunoSEQ multiplex PCR. V and J calls and clone size are those listed in that table; D and trimming were worked out from the DNA. The data show 400,000 to 500,000 clones, about 79% seen once. The chain couples TRBV6-1 to TRBJ1-4, with 7 bases fitting TRBD1. The clonotype originates from a middle-aged woman in good health. Some clones in this sample may be carry-over from other donors' samples. The source material was PBMCs. The CDR3 DNA sequence: TGTGCCAGCAGTGAAGGGGACAGCGTGGAAAAACTGTTTTTT. This encodes CASSEGDSVEKLFF.